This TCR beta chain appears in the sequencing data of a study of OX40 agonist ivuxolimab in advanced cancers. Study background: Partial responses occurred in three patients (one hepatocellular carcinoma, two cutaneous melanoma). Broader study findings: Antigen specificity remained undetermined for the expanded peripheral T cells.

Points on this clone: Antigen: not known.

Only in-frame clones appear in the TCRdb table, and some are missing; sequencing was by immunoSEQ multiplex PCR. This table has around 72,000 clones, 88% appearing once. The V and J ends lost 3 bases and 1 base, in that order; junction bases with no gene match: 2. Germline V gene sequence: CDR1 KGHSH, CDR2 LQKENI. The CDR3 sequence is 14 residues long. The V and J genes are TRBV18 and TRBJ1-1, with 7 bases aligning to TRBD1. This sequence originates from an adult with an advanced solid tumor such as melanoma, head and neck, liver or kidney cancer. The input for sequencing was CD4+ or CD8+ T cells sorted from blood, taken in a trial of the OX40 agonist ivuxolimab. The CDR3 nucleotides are TGTGCCAGCTCACCGCAGGGGGGGAACACTGAAGCTTTCTTT. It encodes CASSPQGGNTEAFF. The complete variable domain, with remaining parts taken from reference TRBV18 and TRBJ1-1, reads NAGVMQNPRHLVRRRGQEARLRCSPMKGHSHVYWYRQLPEEGLKFMVYLQKENIIDESGMPKERFSAEFPKEGPSILRIQQVVRGDSAAYFCASSPQGGNTEAFFGQGTRLTVV.